The 18 T cell receptor beta chains reported below all come from one sample, sequenced in a study of T cell repertoires in cytomegalovirus infection. TCRdb re-analysed the reads in MiXCR, keeping a single row per CDR3 protein. Here the sample spans some 150,000 distinct CDR3 sequences, about 6.3% being singletons. The sequenced sample was PBMCs. The receptors come from a human donor in good health (CMV status not recorded). Some clones in this sample may be carry-over from other donors' samples.

This clonotype was seen many times. The chain has TRBV7-2 and TRBJ1-1; D might be TRBD1 (5 bases). There are 14 residues in the CDR3. From germline, CDR1 is SGHTA and CDR2 FQGNSA. Trimming took 1 base from V and 4 from J, leaving 10 bases between them. The CDR3 DNA reads as TGTGCCAGCAGCTTAGTCGGGGCAGCCACTGAAGCTTTCTTT. Translation gives CASSLVGAATEAFF. Supplemented by reference TRBV7-2 and TRBJ1-1, the full variable domain reads GAGVSQSPSNKVTEKGKDVELRCDPISGHTALYWYRQSLGQGLEFLIYFQGNSAPDKSGLPSDRFSAERTGGSVSTLTIQRTQQEDSAVYLCASSLVGAATEAFFGQGTRLTVV.

This clonotype was picked up many times. The gene calls are TRBV7-9 and TRBJ1-1; D is unclear. The germline CDR1 and CDR2 sequences are SEHNR and FQNEAQ (reference sequence). The V end was cut by 5 bases, the J end by 1 base, with 8 bases between. This CDR3 region has 13 residues. CDR3 coding DNA: TGTGCCAGCAGCACTCAGAGGAACACTGAAGCTTTCTTT. This codes for CASSTQRNTEAFF.

This rearrangement joins TRBV5-5 to TRBJ2-3; 8 bases match TRBD1. The trim removed 3 bases at V and 2 bases at J, leaving 5 bases unmatched. The CDR3 sequence is 15 residues long. Germline V lookup: CDR1 SGHKS, CDR2 YYEKEE (reference sequence). As DNA, the CDR3 is TGTGCCAGCAGCTCGACAGGGGCTTCCACAGATACGCAGTATTTT. This gives the protein CASSSTGASTDTQYF.

This clonotype was recorded many times. V usage is TRBV7-2 and J usage is TRBJ1-5; TRBD1 might be the D (6 bases). CDR3 size: 16 residues. Trimming cost V 5 bases and J 2 bases, with 16 bases left between them. In germline, CDR1 is SGHTA, CDR2 FQGNSA. CDR3 residues: CASSPLGGRGNQPQHF. In nucleotides, the CDR3 is TGTGCCAGCAGCCCCCTGGGGGGCCGGGGCAATCAGCCCCAGCATTTT.

This clonotype was seen a few times. The chain joins TRBV27 to TRBJ2-1; the D is unclear. The V gene's germline CDR1 is MNHEY and CDR2 SMNVEV (reference sequence). Deletions cut 8 bases from V and 12 bases from J, with 17 bases between. The CDR3 totals 12 residues. CDR3 in DNA: TGTGCCAGCGTGGGTAGAGGCGCGAGGCAGTTCTTC. Encoded protein: CASVGRGARQFF.

This clonotype was observed at least ten times. This chain uses TRBV7-9 with TRBJ1-1, with D tentatively TRBD1 (5 bases). The length of the CDR3 is 14 residues. Trimming stripped 5 bases from V and 3 bases from J, with 13 bases between. Germline CDR1 is SEHNR and CDR2 is FQNEAQ (reference sequence). The CDR3, as DNA: TGTGCCAGCAGCCGGGGGGGGGGGGACACTGAAGCTTTCTTT. Amino acids: CASSRGGGDTEAFF.

This clonotype showed up just a few times. The V call is TRBV6-1, the J call TRBJ2-7, with a weak D call TRBD2 (6 bases). V lost 5 bases and J 3 bases, leaving 17 bases between the germline ends. The CDR3 runs to 15 residues. The V gene's germline CDR1 is MNHNS and CDR2 SASEGT. The CDR3 loop is CASSYGGLTYYEQYF. The CDR3 region has the DNA TGTGCCAGCAGTTATGGAGGGCTCACATACTACGAGCAGTACTTC.

In its sample, this clonotype was seen many times. V gene TRBV7-2 combines with J gene TRBJ2-1, with 8 bases aligning to TRBD2. The germline CDR1 and CDR2 sequences are SGHTA and FQGNSA. The CDR3 totals 15 residues. V was clipped by 4 bases and J by 10 bases; unmatched bases: 12. CDR3 nucleotide sequence: TGTGCCAGCAGCTCCCCATGGACTAGCCATATCGAGCAGTTCTTC. Translated, it gives CASSSPWTSHIEQFF.

Ten or more counts support this clonotype. V gene TRBV20-1 combines with J gene TRBJ2-1; 9 positions agree with TRBD1. V was pared by 6 bases and J by 8 bases, with 5 bases of the junction left unmatched. This CDR3 has 12 amino acids. Germline V gene data show CDR1 as DFQATT and CDR2 as SNEGSKA (reference sequence). The CDR3 DNA sequence: TGCAGTGCATCGGACAGGGGCTATGAGCAGTTCTTC. Encoded protein: CSASDRGYEQFF.

This clonotype was seen repeatedly, ten times or more. The chain recombines TRBV7-6 with TRBJ1-5; D remains unclear. The CDR3 runs to 12 residues. Germline V gene sequence: CDR1 SGHVS, CDR2 FNYEAQ. Trimming pared 4 bases from V and 6 bases from J, leaving 7 bases between. CDR3 loop: CASSSPTQPQHF. The CDR3 bases are TGTGCCAGCAGCTCACCAACTCAGCCCCAGCATTTT.

At least ten counts were recorded for this clonotype. The chain has TRBV7-9 and TRBJ1-5; 10 nucleotides agree with TRBD1. J was trimmed by 2 bases and V by 3 bases; bases with no gene match: 4. CDR3 length: 16 residues. Germline V gene lookup returns CDR1 SEHNR and CDR2 FQNEAQ (reference sequence). The CDR3 loop reads CASSLSGTGGNQPQHF. In DNA form, the CDR3 reads TGTGCCAGCAGCTTGTCCGGGACAGGGGGCAATCAGCCCCAGCATTTT.

This clonotype appeared many times. The rearrangement joins TRBV2 to TRBJ1-5; tentative D call: TRBD1 (5 bases). Trimming left V 7 bases short and J 5 bases short, with 12 bases between. The CDR3 is made up of 13 amino acids. Germline V lookup: CDR1 SNHLY, CDR2 FYNNEI. The CDR3: CASTPGLDQPQHF. The CDR3 nucleotides are TGTGCCAGCACTCCAGGGCTGGATCAGCCCCAGCATTTT.

This clonotype was counted ten times or more. This chain connects TRBV15 to TRBJ2-7; TRBD1 is a possible D gene (6 bases). CDR3 length: 14 residues. Germline V CDR1 and CDR2: LNHNV, YYDKDF (reference sequence). V was clipped by 1 base and J by 2 bases, with 9 bases between them. CDR3 bases: TGTGCCACCAGCAGAGCAAGGACAGCCTACGAGCAGTACTTC. Translation gives CATSRARTAYEQYF.

This clonotype occurred many times. The V and J genes are TRBV7-2 and TRBJ2-4, with TRBD2 as a possible D gene (5 bases). This CDR3 is built from 14 residues. Germline V gene sequence: CDR1 SGHTA, CDR2 FQGNSA. V was trimmed by 4 bases and J by 6 bases, leaving 13 bases between them. CDR3 DNA: TGTGCCAGCAGCTCACCCGGGGTCGGAAACATTCAGTACTTC. It specifies CASSSPGVGNIQYF.

This clonotype showed up many times. J is TRBJ2-2 and V is TRBV2, with 12 bases lining up with TRBD2. The germline CDR1 and CDR2 sequences are SNHLY and FYNNEI. The CDR3 is made up of 15 amino acids. The junction had 4 bases not matched to a gene; V was cut back by 4 bases and J by 7 bases. The chain's CDR3 is CASSVASGGVGELFF. The CDR3 DNA sequence: TGTGCCAGCAGTGTGGCTAGCGGGGGGGTCGGGGAGCTGTTTTTT.

This clonotype was seen ten or more times. In nucleotides, the CDR3 is TGTGCCAGCAGCGCCCACAGGGAGGCTGAAGCTTTCTTT. This gives the protein CASSAHREAEAFF. This chain uses TRBV7-2 with TRBJ1-1, with D maybe TRBD1 (6 bases). Trimming left V 5 bases short and J 6 bases short, with 13 bases between. This CDR3 contains 13 residues. Germline CDR1 reads SGHTA; CDR2 reads FQGNSA.

This clonotype was picked up many times. The chain uses TRBV12-3 or TRBV12-4 and TRBJ1-1; tentatively, D is TRBD1 (6 bases). The ends were cut back, 3 bases at V and 4 bases at J, with 24 bases in the middle. The CDR3 spans 18 residues. The CDR3 loop is CASSFLLGGEGRGTEAFF. In DNA, the CDR3 is TGTGCCAGCAGTTTCTTATTAGGGGGGGAGGGCCGTGGCACTGAAGCTTTCTTT.

This clonotype was seen repeatedly, ten times or more. V and J are TRBV20-1 and TRBJ2-6, with TRBD1 matching over 10 bases. The CDR3 covers 16 residues. With V trimmed by 6 bases and J by 1 base, 6 bases remained unmatched. Germline V gene lookup returns CDR1 DFQATT and CDR2 SNEGSKA (reference sequence). The CDR3 bases are TGCAGTGCGTCCGGGACAGGGGTATCTGGGGCCAACGTCCTGACTTTC. Translated, it gives CSASGTGVSGANVLTF.